This TCR beta chain was found in a study of regulatory T cells in long-lasting Graves disease. The study's findings and limits: Favoring TRBV28, TRBJ1-2 and TRBJ2-5 was a feature seen in persistent disease.

This clonotype was counted between two and nine times. Its antigen remains unknown. Specified time point: newly diagnosed GD, antithyroid drugs for less than 3 months. RNA extracted from PBMCs served as the sequencing template. Construction of the TCR beta libraries employed iRepertoire HTBI primers in conjunction with Arm-PCR of CDR3 regions. TCRdb ran MiXCR on the multiplex PCR reads and lists one entry per CDR3 protein. The sample carries some 240,000 distinct CDR3 sequences, roughly a fifth recorded once. V shed 5 bases and J shed 2 bases, with 22 bases lying between them. The CDR3 extends over 17 amino acids. The V gene's germline CDR1 is MGHRA and CDR2 YSYEKL. The data were also submitted as part of a second study, on T cells in Graves' hyperthyroidism and ophthalmopathy. This second study says: Blood also contained most expanded thyroid clonotypes above 0.001. Classification by a 13 V-J model distinguished ophthalmopathy from stable hyperthyroidism.

This chain connects TRBV4-1 to TRBJ2-7; D perhaps matches TRBD1 (6 bases). The input for sequencing was peripheral blood mononuclear cells (PBMCs), taken at new diagnosis, from a patient treated with antithyroid drugs. The sequence derives from a woman between 25 and 40 years old with Graves disease. Written as DNA, the CDR3 is TGCGCCAGCAGCTTAATGGCAACAGGGTCCGCGGCCTACGAGCAGTACTTC. Amino acids: CASSLMATGSAAYEQYF.